This TCR beta chain was sequenced for a study of cytomegalovirus exposure and HLA in healthy donors. 60 Vbeta and 13 Jbeta primers were used in PCR. TCRdb's table, derived via immunoSEQ multiplex PCR, lists solely in-frame clones and lacks some. The sample includes 70,000 or so clones, approximately 90% of them seen just once. This CDR3 has 19 residues. The V gene's germline CDR1 is MGHRA and CDR2 YSYEKL. The J segment lost 0 bases and the V segment lost 5 bases, leaving 15 bases of the junction unmatched. Study results and limitations: The authors enumerated 164 TCR beta chains as linked to cytomegalovirus. Reports indicated that the classifier achieved high specificity and sensitivity in diagnosing cytomegalovirus status.

This clone showed up just a few times. Antigen: not known. Donors sampled were nominally healthy, though unrecorded immune exposures were likely. This rearrangement joins TRBV4-1 to TRBJ1-3; 8 bases are shared with TRBD1. The receptor's source is a woman aged 25 to 39 in good health and CMV-seronegative. The sequenced sample consisted of PBMCs. The CDR3 loop reads CASSRRGGDRPSSGNTIYF. CDR3 in DNA: TGCGCCAGCAGCAGACGAGGCGGGGACAGGCCTAGCTCTGGAAACACCATATATTTT.